This T cell receptor (beta chain) originates from a study of T cell repertoires in cytomegalovirus infection. The wider study: Public TCR beta signatures marked donors with CMV infection and the matching HLA.

As for this clonotype: Its antigen remains unknown.

The CDR3 runs 15 residues. Trimming at V came to 2 bases and at J to 2 bases, leaving 4 bases not matched to a gene. CDR1 SGHRS and CDR2 YFSETQ come from the germline V gene. TCRdb re-called the reads through MiXCR, storing one row per CDR3 protein. Counted here are approximately 130,000 distinct CDR3 sequences, about 24% occurring once; the ten biggest clones make up about a third. Study-level results: What dominated the ex vivo response were HLA-C-restricted CMV-specific TCR beta clonotypes.

The chain carries TRBV5-1 and TRBJ2-5, with 9 positions matching TRBD2. Sequences were obtained from PBMCs, sequenced either directly or after in vitro stimulation (not recorded which). This clonotype was sampled from a human donor in good health (CMV status not recorded). Some clones in this sample may be carry-over from other donors' samples. The CDR3 loop reads CASSFLAGAQETQYF. The CDR3 coding sequence is TGCGCCAGCAGCTTTTTAGCGGGAGCTCAAGAGACCCAGTACTTC.